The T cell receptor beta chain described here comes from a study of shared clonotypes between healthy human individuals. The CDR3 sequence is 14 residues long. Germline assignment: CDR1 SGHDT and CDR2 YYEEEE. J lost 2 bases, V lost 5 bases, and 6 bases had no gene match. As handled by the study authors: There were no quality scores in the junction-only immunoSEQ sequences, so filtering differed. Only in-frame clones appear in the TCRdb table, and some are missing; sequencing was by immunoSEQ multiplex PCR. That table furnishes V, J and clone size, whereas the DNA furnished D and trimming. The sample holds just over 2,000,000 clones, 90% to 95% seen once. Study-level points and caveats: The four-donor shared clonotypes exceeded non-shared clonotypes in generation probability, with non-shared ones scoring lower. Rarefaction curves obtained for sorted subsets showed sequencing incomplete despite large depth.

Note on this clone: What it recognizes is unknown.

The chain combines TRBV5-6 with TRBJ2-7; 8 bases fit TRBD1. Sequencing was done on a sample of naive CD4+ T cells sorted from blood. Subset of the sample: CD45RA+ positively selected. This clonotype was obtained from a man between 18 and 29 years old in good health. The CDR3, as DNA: TGTGCCAGCAGGGCGAGGACAGGGACCTACGAGCAGTACTTC. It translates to CASRARTGTYEQYF.